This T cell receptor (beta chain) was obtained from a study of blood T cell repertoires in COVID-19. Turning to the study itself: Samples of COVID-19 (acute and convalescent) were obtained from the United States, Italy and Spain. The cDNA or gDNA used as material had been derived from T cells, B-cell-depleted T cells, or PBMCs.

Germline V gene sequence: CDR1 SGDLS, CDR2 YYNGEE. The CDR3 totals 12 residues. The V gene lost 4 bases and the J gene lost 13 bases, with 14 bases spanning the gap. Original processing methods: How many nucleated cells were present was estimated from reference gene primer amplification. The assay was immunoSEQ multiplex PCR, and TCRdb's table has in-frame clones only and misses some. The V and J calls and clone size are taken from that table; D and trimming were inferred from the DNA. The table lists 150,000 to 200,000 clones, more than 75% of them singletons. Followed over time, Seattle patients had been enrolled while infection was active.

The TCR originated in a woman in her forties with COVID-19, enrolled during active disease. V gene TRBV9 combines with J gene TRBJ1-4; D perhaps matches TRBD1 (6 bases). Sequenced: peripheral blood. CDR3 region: CASSPLQGSLFF. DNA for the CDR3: TGTGCCAGCAGCCCGTTACAGGGTTCACTGTTTTTT.